The clone carrying this TCR beta chain was counted a few times. Clones were sequenced by immunoSEQ multiplex PCR, and TCRdb holds only the in-frame ones, with some missing. The table has some 2.1 million clones, over 85% seen once. These data come from a study of shared clonotypes between healthy human individuals. On the study more broadly: The study used three CD4 naive, three CD4 memory, two CD8 naive and one CD8 memory plate per donor.

Trimming removed 6 bases at V and 0 bases at J, with 8 bases between. This CDR3 comprises 14 residues. Germline loops: CDR1 MNHNS, CDR2 SASEGT. This chain joins TRBV6-1 and TRBJ1-4; TRBD1 is a possible D gene (5 bases). The clonotype originates from a man aged 18-30 years in good health. Sequencing was performed on naive CD4+ T cells sorted from blood. As to subset: CD45RA+ positively selected. The CDR3 coding sequence is TGTGCCAGCAGGACAGACCCAACTAATGAAAAACTGTTTTTT. Translation: CASRTDPTNEKLFF.